A single T cell receptor beta chain is shown here with its context. The antigen remains undetermined. This specimen comes from a study of T cells in Graves' hyperthyroidism and ophthalmopathy. Study-level results: A model of 13 V-J features distinguished ophthalmopathy from stable hyperthyroidism.

Criteria for exclusion of patients were uncontrolled infection, other autoimmune disease, pregnancy or lactation. The CDR3 is made up of 17 amino acids. The germline CDR1 and CDR2 sequences are MNHEY and SVGEGT. V trimming: 6 bases; J trimming: 2 bases; junction bases outside the gene matches: 11. TCR beta CDR3 regions were amplified from RNA. Initially, a first-round RT-PCR of the TCR CDR3 employed the HTBI primer set. TCRdb independently ran MiXCR on the multiplex PCR reads; one entry per CDR3 protein. The sample yields some 570,000 distinct CDR3 sequences, roughly 18% seen once. This clonotype originated in a woman aged 18-29 years with Graves' ophthalmopathy. Sequenced input: blood. The chain couples TRBV6-2 or TRBV6-3 to TRBJ1-3, with 9 bases aligning to TRBD1. The CDR3 DNA sequence: TGTGCCAGCAGAACAGACCGGGACAGGGCGACTGGAAACACCATATATTTT. Residues: CASRTDRDRATGNTIYF.